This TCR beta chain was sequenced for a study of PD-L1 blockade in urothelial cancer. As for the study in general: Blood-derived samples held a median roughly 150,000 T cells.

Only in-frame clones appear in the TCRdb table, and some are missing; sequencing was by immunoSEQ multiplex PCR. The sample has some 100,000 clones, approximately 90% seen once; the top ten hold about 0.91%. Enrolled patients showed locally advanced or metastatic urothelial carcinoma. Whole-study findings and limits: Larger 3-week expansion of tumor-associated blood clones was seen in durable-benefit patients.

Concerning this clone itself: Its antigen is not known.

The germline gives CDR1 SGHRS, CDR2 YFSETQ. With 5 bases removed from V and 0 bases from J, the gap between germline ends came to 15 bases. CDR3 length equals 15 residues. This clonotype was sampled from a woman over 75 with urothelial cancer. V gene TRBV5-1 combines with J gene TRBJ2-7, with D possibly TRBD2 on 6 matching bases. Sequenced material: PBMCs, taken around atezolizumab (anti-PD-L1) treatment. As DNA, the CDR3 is TGCGCCAGCAGGAAGGGACTGTCGAGCTCCTACGAGCAGTACTTC. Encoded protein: CASRKGLSSSYEQYF.